Following are 2 T cell receptor beta chains from one sample sequenced in a study of cytomegalovirus exposure and HLA in healthy donors. PCR used 60 Vbeta primers and 13 Jbeta primers. The data were produced by immunoSEQ multiplex PCR, yet TCRdb's version contains in-frame clones alone and is incomplete. Found here are 95,000 to 150,000 clones, 60% to 75% of them singletons; the top ten hold less than 3%. Sequencing was done on a sample of PBMCs. The receptor set was obtained from a woman aged 40 to 50 in good health and CMV-seropositive.

V usage is TRBV7-2 and J usage is TRBJ2-7; the match to TRBD1 covers 8 bases. The germline V gene encodes CDR1 SGHTA and CDR2 FQGNSA. V lost 1 base and J lost 2; bases outside the gene matches: 1. This CDR3 has 14 residues. Here the CDR3 DNA reads TGTGCCAGCAGCTTAGGGGACAGGACCTACGAGCAGTACTTC. It encodes CASSLGDRTYEQYF.

V usage is TRBV9 and J usage is TRBJ1-5; D possibly corresponds to TRBD1 (5 bases). With 0 bases removed from V and 4 bases from J, the gap between germline ends came to 11 bases. The CDR3 is 15 residues long. Looked up from germline, CDR1 is SGDLS and CDR2 is YYNGEE. The CDR3 protein is CASSVDPAGNQPQHF. Written as DNA, the CDR3 is TGTGCCAGCAGCGTAGATCCGGCAGGGAATCAGCCCCAGCATTTT.